This TCR beta chain was identified in a study of control samples from healthy donors and cancer patients. Germline CDR1 reads SGHTA; CDR2 reads FQGTGA. V shed 2 bases and J shed 0 bases, with 9 bases lying between them. The CDR3 sequence is 15 residues long. Assay: immunoSEQ multiplex PCR; the TCRdb copy retains only in-frame clones and omits some. The table shows some 110,000 clones, with roughly 80% occurring only once. Source material: blood. The rearrangement joins TRBV7-3 to TRBJ2-3, with a possible D match to TRBD1 (5 bases). The clonotype comes from a woman aged 45-65 years in good health. DNA of the CDR3: TGTGCCAGCAGCTTACAGGGATCTAGCACAGATACGCAGTATTTT. Protein sequence: CASSLQGSSTDTQYF.